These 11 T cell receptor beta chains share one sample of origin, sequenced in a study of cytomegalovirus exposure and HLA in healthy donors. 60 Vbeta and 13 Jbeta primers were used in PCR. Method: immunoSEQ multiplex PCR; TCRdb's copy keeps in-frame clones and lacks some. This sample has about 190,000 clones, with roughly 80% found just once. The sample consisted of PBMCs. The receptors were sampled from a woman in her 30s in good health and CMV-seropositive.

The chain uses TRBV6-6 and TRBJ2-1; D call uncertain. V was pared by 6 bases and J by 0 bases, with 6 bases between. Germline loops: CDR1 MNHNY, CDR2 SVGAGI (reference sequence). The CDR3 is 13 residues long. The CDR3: CASSESSYNEQFF. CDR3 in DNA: TGTGCCAGCAGCGAGAGCTCCTACAATGAGCAGTTCTTC.

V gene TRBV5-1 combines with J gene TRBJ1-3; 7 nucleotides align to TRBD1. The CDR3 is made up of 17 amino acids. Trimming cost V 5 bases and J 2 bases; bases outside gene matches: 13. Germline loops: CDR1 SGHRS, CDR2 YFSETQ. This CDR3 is CASRLGYRGGAGNTIYF. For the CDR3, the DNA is TGCGCCAGCAGGCTGGGGTACAGGGGAGGCGCTGGAAACACCATATATTTT. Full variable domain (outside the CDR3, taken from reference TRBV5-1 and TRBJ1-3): KAGVTQTPRYLIKTRGQQVTLSCSPISGHRSVSWYQQTPGQGLQFLFEYFSETQRNKGNFPGRFSGRQFSNSRSEMNVSTLELGDSALYLCASRLGYRGGAGNTIYFGEGSWLTVV.

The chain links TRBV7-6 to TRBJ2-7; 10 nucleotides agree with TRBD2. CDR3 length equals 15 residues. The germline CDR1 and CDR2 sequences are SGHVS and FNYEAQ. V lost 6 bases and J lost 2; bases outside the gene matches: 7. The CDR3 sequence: CASSSGTSATYEQYF. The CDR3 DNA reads TGTGCCAGCAGTAGTGGGACTAGCGCCACCTACGAGCAGTACTTC.

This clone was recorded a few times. This CDR3 is CASSLSGGGNENEQFF. DNA for the CDR3: TGTGCCAGCAGCTTATCTGGGGGAGGAAACGAGAATGAGCAGTTCTTC. The rearrangement joins TRBV11-2 to TRBJ2-1; maybe TRBD2 (6 bases). The CDR3 covers 16 residues. From germline, CDR1 is SGHAT and CDR2 FQNNGV. Trimming removed 2 bases from V and 7 bases from J, with 18 bases in between.

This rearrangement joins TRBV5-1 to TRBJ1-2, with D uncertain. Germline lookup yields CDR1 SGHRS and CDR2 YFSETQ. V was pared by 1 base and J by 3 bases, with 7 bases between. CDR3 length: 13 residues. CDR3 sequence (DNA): TGCGCCAGCAGCTTGTATCGGGACTATGGCTACACCTTC. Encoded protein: CASSLYRDYGYTF. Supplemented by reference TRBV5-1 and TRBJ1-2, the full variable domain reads KAGVTQTPRYLIKTRGQQVTLSCSPISGHRSVSWYQQTPGQGLQFLFEYFSETQRNKGNFPGRFSGRQFSNSRSEMNVSTLELGDSALYLCASSLYRDYGYTFGSGTRLTVV.

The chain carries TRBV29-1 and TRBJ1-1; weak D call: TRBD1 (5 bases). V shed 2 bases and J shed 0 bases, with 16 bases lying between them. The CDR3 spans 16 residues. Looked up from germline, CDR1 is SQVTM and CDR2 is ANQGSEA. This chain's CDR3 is CSVESMAGPLNTEAFF. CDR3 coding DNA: TGCAGCGTTGAAAGCATGGCGGGGCCTTTGAACACTGAAGCTTTCTTT.

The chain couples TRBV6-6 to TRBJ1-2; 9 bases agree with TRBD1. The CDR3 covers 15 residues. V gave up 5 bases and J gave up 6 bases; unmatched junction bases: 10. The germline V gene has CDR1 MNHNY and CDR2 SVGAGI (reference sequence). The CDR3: CASSTRDRDPNGYTF. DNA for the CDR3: TGTGCCAGCAGTACCCGGGACAGGGATCCCAATGGCTACACCTTC.

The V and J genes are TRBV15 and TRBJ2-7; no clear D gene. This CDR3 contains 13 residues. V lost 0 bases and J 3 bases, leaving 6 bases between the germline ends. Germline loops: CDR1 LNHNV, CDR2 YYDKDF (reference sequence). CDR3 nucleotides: TGTGCCACCAGCAGAGATTTCAACTACGAGCAGTACTTC. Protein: CATSRDFNYEQYF.

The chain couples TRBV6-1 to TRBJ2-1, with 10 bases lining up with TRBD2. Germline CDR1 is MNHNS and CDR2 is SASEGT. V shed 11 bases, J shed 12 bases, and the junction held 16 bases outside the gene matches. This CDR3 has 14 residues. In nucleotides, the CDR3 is TGTGCCGCGCTCCAGCTAGCGGGAGCTTGGGCGCAGTTCTTC. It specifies CAALQLAGAWAQFF.

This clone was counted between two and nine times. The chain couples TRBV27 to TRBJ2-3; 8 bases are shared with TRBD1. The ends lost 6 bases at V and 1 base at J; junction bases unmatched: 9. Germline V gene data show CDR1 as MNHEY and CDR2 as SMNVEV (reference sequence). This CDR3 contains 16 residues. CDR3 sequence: CASSYQGARGTDTQYF. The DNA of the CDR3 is TGTGCCAGCAGCTACCAGGGGGCGCGGGGCACAGATACGCAGTATTTT.

CDR3 amino acids: CASSVAGGPYEQYF. CDR3 DNA: TGTGCCAGCAGCGTAGCGGGAGGTCCCTACGAGCAGTACTTC. The chain is built from TRBV9 and TRBJ2-7, with 7 nucleotides matching TRBD2. The length of the CDR3 is 14 residues. With V trimmed by 0 bases and J by 2 bases, 2 bases remained unmatched. Germline values: CDR1 SGDLS, CDR2 YYNGEE.